This T cell receptor (beta chain) was sequenced for a study of vaccination and CD4 T cells after COVID-19. At the level of the study: Median time from COVID diagnosis to post-COVID sampling was over 95 days (35 to 161).

Cultured CD4+ T cells had their DNA profiled by the Oncomine TCR Beta short-read assay. TCRdb redid the calling of the PCR reads with MiXCR, one entry per CDR3 protein. Altogether around 22,000 distinct CDR3 sequences are present, 30% to 35% being singletons, with the ten largest covering under 15%. Treatment given: approximately nine-day PBMC culture with coronavirus spike peptide pools or control peptides (ViraFEST assay). It was with roughly 9.7 IU/ml IL-2 and around 9.5 ug/ml peptide pools that 1.5 million to 2.5 million PBMCs per well were cultured. Following culture for over 9 days, CD4+ T cells were isolated by negative selection. In the case of this clonotype: As yet, its antigen is unknown.

This CDR3 has 15 residues. The V gene's germline CDR1 is MGHRA and CDR2 YSYEKL. J was trimmed by 5 bases and V by 1 base; bases with no gene match: 5. The receptor comes from a human donor with COVID-19. Sequenced material: cultured CD4+ T cells from blood. This rearrangement joins TRBV4-1 to TRBJ1-2, with 9 nucleotides matching TRBD1. This chain's CDR3 is CASSQVDRGFYGYTF. In DNA form, the CDR3 reads TGCGCCAGCAGCCAAGTGGACAGGGGATTTTATGGCTACACCTTC.